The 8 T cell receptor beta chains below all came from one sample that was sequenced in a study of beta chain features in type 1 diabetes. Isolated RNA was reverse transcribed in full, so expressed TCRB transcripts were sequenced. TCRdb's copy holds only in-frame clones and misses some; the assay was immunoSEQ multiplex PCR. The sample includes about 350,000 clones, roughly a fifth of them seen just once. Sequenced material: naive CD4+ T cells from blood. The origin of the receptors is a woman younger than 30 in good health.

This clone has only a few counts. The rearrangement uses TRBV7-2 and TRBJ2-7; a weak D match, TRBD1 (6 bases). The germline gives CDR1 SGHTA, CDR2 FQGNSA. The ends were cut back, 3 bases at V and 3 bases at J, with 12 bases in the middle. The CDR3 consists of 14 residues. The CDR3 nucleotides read TGTGCCAGCAGCTTCGGCCAGGGGAACTACGAGCAGTACTTC. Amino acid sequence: CASSFGQGNYEQYF.

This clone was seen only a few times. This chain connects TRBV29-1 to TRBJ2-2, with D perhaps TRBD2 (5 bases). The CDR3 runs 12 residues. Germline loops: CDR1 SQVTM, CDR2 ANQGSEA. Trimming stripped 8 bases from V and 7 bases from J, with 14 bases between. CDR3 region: CSPEGVDGELFF. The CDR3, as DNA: TGCAGCCCCGAGGGAGTGGACGGGGAGCTGTTTTTT.

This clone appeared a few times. This CDR3 is CSVKHVVQVHGYTF. The CDR3 DNA follows: TGCAGCGTCAAGCACGTCGTACAGGTTCATGGCTACACCTTC. V usage is TRBV29-1 and J usage is TRBJ1-2, with TRBD1 as a possible D gene (5 bases). CDR1 is SQVTM and CDR2 is ANQGSEA in the germline V gene. The V end lost 6 bases, the J end lost 6 bases, and 20 bases lay between the germline ends. The CDR3 spans 14 residues.

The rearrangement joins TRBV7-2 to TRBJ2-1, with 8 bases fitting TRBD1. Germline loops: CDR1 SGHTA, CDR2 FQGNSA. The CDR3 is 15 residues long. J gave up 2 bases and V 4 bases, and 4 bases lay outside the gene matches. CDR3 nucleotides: TGTGCCAGCAGCTCTGACAGGGGCCCCTACAATGAGCAGTTCTTC. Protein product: CASSSDRGPYNEQFF.

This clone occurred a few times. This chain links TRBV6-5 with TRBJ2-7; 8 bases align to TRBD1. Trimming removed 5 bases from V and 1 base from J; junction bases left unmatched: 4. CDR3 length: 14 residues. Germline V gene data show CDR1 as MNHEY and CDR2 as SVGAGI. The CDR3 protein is CASSLDRDSYEQYF. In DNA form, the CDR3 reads TGTGCCAGCAGTCTGGACAGGGATTCCTACGAGCAGTACTTC.

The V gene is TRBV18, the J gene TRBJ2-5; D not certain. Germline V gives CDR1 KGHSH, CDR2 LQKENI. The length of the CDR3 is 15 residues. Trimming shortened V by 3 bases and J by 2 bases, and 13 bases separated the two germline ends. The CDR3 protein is CASSPYTAQQETQYF. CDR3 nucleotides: TGTGCCAGCTCACCCTATACAGCCCAACAAGAGACCCAGTACTTC.

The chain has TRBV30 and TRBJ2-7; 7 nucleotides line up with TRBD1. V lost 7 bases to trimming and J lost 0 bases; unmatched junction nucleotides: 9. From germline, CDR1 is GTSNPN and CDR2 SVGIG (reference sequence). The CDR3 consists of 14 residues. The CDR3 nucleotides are TGTGCCTTCATTAGACAGGGCGGCTCCTACGAGCAGTACTTC. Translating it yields CAFIRQGGSYEQYF.

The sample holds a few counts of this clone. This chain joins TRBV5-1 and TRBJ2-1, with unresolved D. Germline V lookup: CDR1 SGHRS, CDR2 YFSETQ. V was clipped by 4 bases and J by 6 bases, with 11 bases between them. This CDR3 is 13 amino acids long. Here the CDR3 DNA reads TGCGCCAGCAGCCTAAGCTCGGGCAATGAGCAGTTCTTC. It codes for CASSLSSGNEQFF.